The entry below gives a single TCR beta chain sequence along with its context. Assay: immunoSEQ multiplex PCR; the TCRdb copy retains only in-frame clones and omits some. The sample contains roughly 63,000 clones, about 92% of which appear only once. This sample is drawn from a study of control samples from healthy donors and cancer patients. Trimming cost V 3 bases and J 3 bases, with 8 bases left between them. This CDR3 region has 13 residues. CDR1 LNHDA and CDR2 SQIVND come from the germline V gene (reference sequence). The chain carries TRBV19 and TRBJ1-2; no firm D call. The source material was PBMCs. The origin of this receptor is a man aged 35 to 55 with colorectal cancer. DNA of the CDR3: TGTGCCAGTAGTATCCAGATTGACTATGGCTACACCTTC. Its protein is CASSIQIDYGYTF.